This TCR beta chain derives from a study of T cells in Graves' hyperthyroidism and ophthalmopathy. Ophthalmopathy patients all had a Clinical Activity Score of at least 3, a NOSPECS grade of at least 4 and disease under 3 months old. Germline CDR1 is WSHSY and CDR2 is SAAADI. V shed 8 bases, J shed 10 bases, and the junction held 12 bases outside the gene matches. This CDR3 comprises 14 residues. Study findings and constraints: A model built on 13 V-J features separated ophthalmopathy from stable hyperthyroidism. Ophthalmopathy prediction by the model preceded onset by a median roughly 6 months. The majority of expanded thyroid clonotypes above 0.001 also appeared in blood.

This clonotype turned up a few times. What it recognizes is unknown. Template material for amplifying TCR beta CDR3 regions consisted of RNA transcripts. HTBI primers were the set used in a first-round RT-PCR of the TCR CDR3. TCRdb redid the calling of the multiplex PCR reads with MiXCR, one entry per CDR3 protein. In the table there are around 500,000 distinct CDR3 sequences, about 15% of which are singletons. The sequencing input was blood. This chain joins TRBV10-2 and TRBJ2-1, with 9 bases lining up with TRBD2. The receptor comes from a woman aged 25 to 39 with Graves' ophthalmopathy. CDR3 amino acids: CASHLGGRDQEQFF. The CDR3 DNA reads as TGCGCCAGCCACCTTGGCGGGAGGGACCAGGAGCAGTTCTTC.